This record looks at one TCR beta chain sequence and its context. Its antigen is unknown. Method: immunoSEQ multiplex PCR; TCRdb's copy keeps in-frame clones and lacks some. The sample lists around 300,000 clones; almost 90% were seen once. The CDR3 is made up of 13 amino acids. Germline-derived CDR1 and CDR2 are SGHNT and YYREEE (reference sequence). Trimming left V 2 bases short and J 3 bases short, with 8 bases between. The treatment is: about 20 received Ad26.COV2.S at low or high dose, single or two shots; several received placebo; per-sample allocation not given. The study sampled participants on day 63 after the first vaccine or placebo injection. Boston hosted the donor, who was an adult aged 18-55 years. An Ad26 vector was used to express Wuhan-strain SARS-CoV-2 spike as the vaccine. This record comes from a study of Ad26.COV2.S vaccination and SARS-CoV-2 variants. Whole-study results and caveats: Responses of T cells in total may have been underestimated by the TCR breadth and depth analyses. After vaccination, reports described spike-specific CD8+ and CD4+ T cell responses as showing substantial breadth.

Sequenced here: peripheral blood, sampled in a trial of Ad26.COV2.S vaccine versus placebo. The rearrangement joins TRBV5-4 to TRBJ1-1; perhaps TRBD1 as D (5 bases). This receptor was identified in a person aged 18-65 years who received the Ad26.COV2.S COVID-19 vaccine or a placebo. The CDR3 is CASSFMGDTEAFF. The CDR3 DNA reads TGTGCCAGCAGCTTCATGGGGGACACTGAAGCTTTCTTT.